This TCR beta chain was sequenced for a study of OX40 agonist ivuxolimab in advanced cancers. With respect to the entire study: Ivuxolimab was a fully human IgG2 agonistic monoclonal antibody targeting the costimulatory receptor OX40 (CD134). Intravenous ivuxolimab was administered to patients every 2 weeks at six dose levels: 0.01, 0.1, 0.3, 1.5, 3 and 10 mg/kg. Of the approximately 50 patients in dose escalation, around 20 had hepatocellular carcinoma, some 15 had melanoma, 9 had renal cell carcinoma and 9 had head and neck cancer. In the dose-escalation cohort, approximately 83% of patients were male, and the mean age was 60 years with a range of 23 to 79. Prior anti-PD-1, anti-PD-L1 or anti-CTLA-4 therapy was permitted, and checkpoint inhibitors had been received by about 37% of dose-escalation patients. Partial responses occurred in three dose-escalation patients: two with cutaneous melanoma and one with hepatocellular carcinoma. The point of sequencing TCRbeta in the periphery was to test whether ivuxolimab changed TCR sequence diversity and drove clonal T-cell expansion. The paper reports the monotherapy dose-escalation portion (N of about 52 patients) of the phase I ivuxolimab trial. The paper's findings and limits, for the study overall: On average, CD8+ T cells showed more expanded clones than CD4+ T cells after ivuxolimab. Low levels of normalized T-cell clonal expansion were also seen in some nonresponding patients. At doses from 0.1 to 3.0 mg/kg, clonal expansion was seen in both CD4+ and CD8+ blood T cells between baseline and week 6. In the 0.1-3.0 mg/kg groups, partial responders were among the patients with the lowest normalized peripheral clonal expansion, particularly in CD8+ T cells. The antigen specificity of the clonally expanded peripheral T cells was not determined.

Note on this clone: Its antigen is unknown. Within one base of it there is no much larger clone, and no base qualities were kept.

V is shortened by 1 base, J by 3 bases, and the region joining them spans 7 bases. Inclusive of the bounding cysteine and phenylalanine, the CDR3 is 13 residues long. The read is trimmed to its CDR3 DNA, 39 bases read in frame from base 1. CDR1 MGHRA and CDR2 YSYEKL are derived from the germline V gene. To sequence the TCRbeta CDR3 region, genomic DNA was isolated from the sorted cells. TCRbeta CDR3 regions were sequenced using the immunoSEQ Assay. In TCRdb, the immuneACCESS table is reduced to in-frame sequences with V and J assigned. These tables do not hold every clone; where another copy was compared, an unresolved V gene accounts for under half, and the others remain unexplained. The table for this sample lists about 15,000 clones; about 90% of them were counted only once. Together, the top ten hold 20% to 25% of the sample. Patients with autoimmune disease history or receiving systemic immunosuppression were excluded from the trial. Peripheral blood for TCR sequencing was collected from all dose cohorts at baseline, on cycle 4 day 1, and on cycle 7 day 1. Samples were obtained from an open-label, multicenter, first-in-human phase I dose-escalation trial of ivuxolimab. Adults with locally advanced or metastatic melanoma, renal cell, hepatocellular, or head and neck squamous cell carcinoma were enrolled in the trial. Before TCR sequencing, CD4+ and CD8+ T cells were separately sorted from peripheral blood.

This receptor was taken from an adult with an advanced solid tumor such as melanoma, head and neck, liver or kidney cancer. The sequencing used CD4+ or CD8+ T cells sorted from blood, collected in a trial of the OX40 agonist ivuxolimab. The sequence links TRBV4-1 to TRBJ2-7; no D segment can be confidently identified. The nucleotide sequence is given as TGCGCCAGCAGCCAAGGGTTGGGCTACGAGCAGTACTTC. Its translation is CASSQGLGYEQYF.